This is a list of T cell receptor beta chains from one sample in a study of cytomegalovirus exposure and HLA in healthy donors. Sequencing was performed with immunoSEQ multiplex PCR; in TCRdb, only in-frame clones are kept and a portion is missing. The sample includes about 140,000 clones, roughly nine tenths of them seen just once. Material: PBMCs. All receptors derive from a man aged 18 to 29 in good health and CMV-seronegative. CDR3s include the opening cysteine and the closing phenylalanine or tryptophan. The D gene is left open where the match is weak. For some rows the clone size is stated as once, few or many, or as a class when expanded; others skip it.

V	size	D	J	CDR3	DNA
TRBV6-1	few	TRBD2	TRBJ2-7	CASSTGIAGAYEQYF	TGTGCCAGCAGTACCGGAATAGCGGGGGCCTACGAGCAGTACTTC
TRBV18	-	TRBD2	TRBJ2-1	CASSPPSGGKGGNEQFF	TGTGCCAGCTCACCACCTAGCGGGGGTAAAGGGGGCAATGAGCAGTTCTTC
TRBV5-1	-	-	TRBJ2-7	CASSWMTRGNYEQYF	TGCGCCAGCAGCTGGATGACGCGAGGGAACTACGAGCAGTACTTC
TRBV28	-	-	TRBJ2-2	CASSLLTYRVTYTGELFF	TGTGCCAGCAGTTTACTTACTTACAGGGTGACGTACACCGGGGAGCTGTTTTTT
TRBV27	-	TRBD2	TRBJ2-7	CASSSPLREGYEQYF	TGTGCCAGCAGTTCCCCCCTGCGGGAGGGCTACGAGCAGTACTTC
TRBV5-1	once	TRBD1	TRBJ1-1	CASSTGTTGAPAFF	TGCGCCAGCAGCACCGGAACGACAGGGGCCCCAGCTTTCTTT
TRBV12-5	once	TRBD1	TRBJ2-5	CASGSGQGAGGETQYF	TGTGCTAGTGGGTCCGGACAGGGGGCAGGAGGGGAGACCCAGTACTTC
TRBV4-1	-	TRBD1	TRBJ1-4	CASSPGGGQANEKLFF	TGCGCCAGCAGCCCAGGGGGCGGACAAGCTAATGAAAAACTGTTTTTT
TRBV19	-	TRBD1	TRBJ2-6	CASSMDRGSGANVLTF	TGTGCCAGTAGTATGGACAGGGGGTCTGGGGCCAACGTCCTGACTTTC
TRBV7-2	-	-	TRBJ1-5	CASRLGNQPQHF	TGTGCCAGCCGGCTAGGCAATCAGCCCCAGCATTTT
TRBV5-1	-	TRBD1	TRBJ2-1	CASSPHGTGRYEQFF	TGCGCCAGCAGCCCCCATGGGACAGGGAGATATGAGCAGTTCTTC
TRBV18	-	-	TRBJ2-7	CASSPTGDHYEQYF	TGTGCCAGCTCACCTACGGGGGACCACTACGAGCAGTACTTC
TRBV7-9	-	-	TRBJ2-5	CASSPPAGLWETQYF	TGTGCCAGCAGCCCCCCTGCGGGGCTATGGGAGACCCAGTACTTC
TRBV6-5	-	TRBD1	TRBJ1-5	CASSQDRGQPQHF	TGTGCCAGCAGCCAGGACAGGGGGCAGCCCCAGCATTTT
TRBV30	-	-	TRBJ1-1	CAWSAQAEAFF	TGTGCCTGGAGCGCACAGGCTGAAGCTTTCTTT
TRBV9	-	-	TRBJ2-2	CASSEGTGANTGELFF	TGTGCCAGCAGCGAGGGGACTGGGGCGAACACCGGGGAGCTGTTTTTT
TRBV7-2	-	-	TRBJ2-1	CASSLEYSGYNEQFF	TGTGCCAGCAGCTTAGAATATAGCGGCTACAATGAGCAGTTCTTC
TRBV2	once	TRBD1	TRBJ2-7	CASSIRDSRGYEQYF	TGTGCCAGCAGCATCCGGGACAGCAGGGGCTACGAGCAGTACTTC
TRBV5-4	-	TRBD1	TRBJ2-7	CASGPRDSGYYEQYF	TGTGCCAGCGGTCCCCGGGACAGCGGTTACTACGAGCAGTACTTC
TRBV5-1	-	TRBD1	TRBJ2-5	CASSFRGREETQYF	TGCGCCAGCAGCTTCAGGGGGCGGGAAGAGACCCAGTACTTC
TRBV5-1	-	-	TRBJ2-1	CASSGSPGGAYNEQFF	TGCGCCAGCAGCGGGTCACCTGGCGGGGCTTACAATGAGCAGTTCTTC
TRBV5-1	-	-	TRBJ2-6	CASSLGDTGANVLTF	TGCGCCAGCAGCTTGGGGGACACTGGGGCCAACGTCCTGACTTTC
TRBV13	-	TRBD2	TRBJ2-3	CASGSGGDTQYF	TGTGCCAGCGGGTCCGGGGGGGATACGCAGTATTTT
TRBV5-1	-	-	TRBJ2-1	CASSLSPGDSYNEQFF	TGCGCCAGCAGCTTGTCGCCAGGGGACTCCTACAATGAGCAGTTCTTC
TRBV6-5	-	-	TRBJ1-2	CASSPQGSGYTF	TGTGCCAGCAGTCCCCAGGGTTCTGGCTACACCTTC
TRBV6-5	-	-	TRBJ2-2	CASSYSSESTGELFF	TGTGCCAGCAGTTACTCTTCAGAATCCACCGGGGAGCTGTTTTTT
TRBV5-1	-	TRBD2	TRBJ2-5	CASSYGLAGGRETQYF	TGCGCCAGCAGCTATGGACTAGCGGGGGGAAGGGAGACCCAGTACTTC
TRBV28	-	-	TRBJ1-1	CASSLPLNTEAFF	TGTGCCAGCAGTTTGCCACTAAACACTGAAGCTTTCTTT
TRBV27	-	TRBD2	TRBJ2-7	CASKVTSGRYEQYF	TGTGCCAGCAAGGTCACTAGCGGGAGATACGAGCAGTACTTC
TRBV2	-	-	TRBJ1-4	CASGRARNEKLFF	TGTGCCAGCGGGAGAGCACGAAATGAAAAACTGTTTTTT
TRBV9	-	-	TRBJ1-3	CASSVEEGDGNTIYF	TGTGCCAGCAGCGTAGAGGAGGGTGACGGAAACACCATATATTTT
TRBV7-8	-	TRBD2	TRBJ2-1	CASNQGLAGAVLEYEQFF	TGTGCCAGCAACCAGGGACTAGCGGGAGCAGTATTGGAATATGAGCAGTTCTTC
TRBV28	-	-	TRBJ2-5	CASSLGGSNYQETQYF	TGTGCCAGCAGTTTAGGAGGGTCTAATTACCAAGAGACCCAGTACTTC
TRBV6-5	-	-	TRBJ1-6	CASSYLSGGGSPLHF	TGTGCCAGCAGTTACTTGTCGGGGGGCGGTTCACCCCTCCACTTT
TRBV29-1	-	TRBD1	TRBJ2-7	CSVEDGTGYEQYF	TGCAGCGTTGAAGATGGGACAGGCTACGAGCAGTACTTC
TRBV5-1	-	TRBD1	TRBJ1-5	CASSPGTGNQPQHF	TGCGCCAGCAGCCCTGGGACAGGCAATCAGCCCCAGCATTTT
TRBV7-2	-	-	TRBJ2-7	CASSLGDMGVAYEQYF	TGTGCCAGCAGCTTAGGGGACATGGGGGTCGCCTACGAGCAGTACTTC
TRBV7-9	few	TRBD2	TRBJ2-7	CASSSGGGRSYEQYF	TGTGCCAGCAGTTCCGGCGGGGGACGCTCCTACGAGCAGTACTTC
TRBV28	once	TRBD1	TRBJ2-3	CASSLLSGTGDNTQYF	TGTGCCAGCAGTTTATTGAGCGGGACAGGGGATAATACGCAGTATTTT
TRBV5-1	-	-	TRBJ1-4	CASSLAGTWVEKLFF	TGCGCCAGCAGCTTGGCCGGGACTTGGGTCGAAAAACTGTTTTTT
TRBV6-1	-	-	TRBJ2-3	CASRLDTGTDTQYF	TGTGCCAGCCGCCTTGATACAGGGACAGATACGCAGTATTTT
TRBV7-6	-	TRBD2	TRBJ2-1	CASSPISFLLAGGRNEQFF	TGTGCCAGCAGCCCCATCTCTTTCCTTCTAGCGGGGGGGCGGAATGAGCAGTTCTTC
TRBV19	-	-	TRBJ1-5	CASTTGYQPQHF	TGTGCCAGTACTACAGGGTATCAGCCCCAGCATTTT
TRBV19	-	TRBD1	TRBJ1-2	CASSMWGQGVFVSGYTF	TGTGCCAGTAGTATGTGGGGACAGGGGGTTTTCGTTTCGGGCTACACCTTC
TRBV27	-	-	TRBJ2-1	CASSLVGGTFNEQFF	TGTGCCAGCAGTTTGGTGGGCGGGACGTTCAATGAGCAGTTCTTC